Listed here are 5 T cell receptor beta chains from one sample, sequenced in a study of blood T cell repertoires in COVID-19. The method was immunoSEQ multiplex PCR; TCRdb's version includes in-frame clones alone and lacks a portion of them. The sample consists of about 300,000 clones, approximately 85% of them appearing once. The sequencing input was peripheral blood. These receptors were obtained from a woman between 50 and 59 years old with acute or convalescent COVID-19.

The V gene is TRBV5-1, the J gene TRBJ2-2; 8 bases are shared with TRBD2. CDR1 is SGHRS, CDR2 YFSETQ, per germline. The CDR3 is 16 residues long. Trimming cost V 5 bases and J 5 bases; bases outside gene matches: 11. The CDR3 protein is CASSYSGTSTTGELFF. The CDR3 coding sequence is TGCGCCAGCAGTTACTCCGGGACTAGTACGACCGGGGAGCTGTTTTTT.

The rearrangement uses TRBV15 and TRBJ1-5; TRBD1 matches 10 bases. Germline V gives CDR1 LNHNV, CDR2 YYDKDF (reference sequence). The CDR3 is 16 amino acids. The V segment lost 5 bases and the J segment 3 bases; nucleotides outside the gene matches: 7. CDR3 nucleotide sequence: TGTGCCACCAGCGGAAGGACAGGGGGGATCAATCAGCCCCAGCATTTT. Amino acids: CATSGRTGGINQPQHF.

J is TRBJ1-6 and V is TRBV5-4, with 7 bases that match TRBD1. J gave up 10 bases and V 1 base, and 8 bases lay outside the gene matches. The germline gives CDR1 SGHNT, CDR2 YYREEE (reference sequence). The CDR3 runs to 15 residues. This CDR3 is CASSLNSRGESPLHF. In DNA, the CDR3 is TGTGCCAGCAGCTTGAATTCCAGGGGGGAATCACCCCTCCACTTT.

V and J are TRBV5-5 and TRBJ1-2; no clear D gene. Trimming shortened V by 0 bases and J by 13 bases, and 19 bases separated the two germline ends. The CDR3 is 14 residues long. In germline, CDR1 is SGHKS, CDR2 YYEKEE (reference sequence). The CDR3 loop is CASSLEATAGGSTF. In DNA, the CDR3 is TGTGCCAGCAGCTTGGAAGCCACCGCCGGAGGGAGCACCTTC. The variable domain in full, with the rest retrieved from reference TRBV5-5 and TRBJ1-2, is DAGVTQSPTHLIKTRGQQVTLRCSPISGHKSVSWYQQVLGQGPQFIFQYYEKEERGRGNFPDRFSARQFPNYSSELNVNALLLGDSALYLCASSLEATAGGSTFGSGTRLTVV.

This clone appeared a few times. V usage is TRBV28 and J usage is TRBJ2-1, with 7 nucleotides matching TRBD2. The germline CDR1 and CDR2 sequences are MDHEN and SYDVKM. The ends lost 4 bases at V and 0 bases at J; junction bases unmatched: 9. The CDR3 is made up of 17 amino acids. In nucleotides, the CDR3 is TGTGCCAGCAGTTCCTCTAGCGGAGGGCTCTCCTACAATGAGCAGTTCTTC. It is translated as CASSSSSGGLSYNEQFF.